This TCR beta chain was identified in a study of T cells in Graves' hyperthyroidism and ophthalmopathy. The study defined stable Graves' hyperthyroidism as no ophthalmopathy progression within 18 months. Diagnostic decisions used clinical symptoms, serum thyroxine and TRAb, thyroid ultrasound and orbital computed tomography. The CDR3 regions of TCR beta were amplified from RNA transcripts. TCR CDR3 regions were first amplified by RT-PCR with HTBI primers. TCRdb fed the multiplex PCR reads into MiXCR, producing one record per CDR3 protein. The sample shows hundreds of thousands of distinct CDR3 sequences, about a third of them seen only once. Notes on the study in general: In the blood, most expanded thyroid clonotypes above 0.001 appeared as well.

Worth noting for this clonotype: Its antigen remains unknown.

The sequencing sample was made of blood. The receptor was isolated from a woman aged 40 to 49 with Graves' hyperthyroidism.

This CDR3 is CASSLRDRGILDTEAFF. The CDR3 nucleotides are TGCGCCAGCAGCTTACGGGACAGGGGTATCTTGGACACTGAAGCTTTCTTT. The gene calls are TRBV5-1 and TRBJ1-1, with 10 bases aligning to TRBD1. The V gene's germline CDR1 is SGHRS and CDR2 YFSETQ. The CDR3 has 17 residues. Germline trimming cut 2 bases from V and 3 bases from J; bases unmatched to any gene: 10.